These 2 T cell receptor beta chains share one sample of origin, sequenced in a study of blood T cell repertoires in COVID-19. Using immunoSEQ multiplex PCR, the repertoire was profiled, and TCRdb retains in-frame clones only, with some absent. This sample has approximately 300,000 clones, with roughly 90% found just once. Sequencing was done on a sample of PBMCs or T cells enriched from blood (not recorded which). The receptors here all came from a woman in her twenties or thirties who had recovered from COVID-19.

The CDR3 nucleotides read TGTGCCAGCAGCGATGATGCCTTGACAGACCTTACCTATGGCTACACCTTC. Translation gives CASSDDALTDLTYGYTF. The chain is built from TRBV7-2 and TRBJ1-2; tentative D call: TRBD1 (5 bases). This CDR3 has 17 amino acids. Germline loops: CDR1 SGHTA, CDR2 FQGNSA. V dropped 5 bases and J dropped 4 bases, with 23 bases sitting between them.

The chain has TRBV5-4 and TRBJ2-1, with D possibly TRBD2 on 5 matching bases. This CDR3 is built from 13 residues. CDR1 and CDR2 (germline): SGHNT, YYREEE (reference sequence). V shed 4 bases and J shed 8 bases, with 13 bases lying between them. For the CDR3, the DNA is TGTGCCAGCAGCCCTGCTGTCGGGGATGAGCAGTTCTTC. It yields the protein CASSPAVGDEQFF.